These T cell receptor beta chains were read from a single sample in a study of CD8+CD57+ T cells in acquired aplastic anemia. TCRdb independently ran MiXCR on the reads; one entry per CDR3 protein. The repertoire holds around 170,000 distinct CDR3 sequences, with more than 45% as singletons. The sequenced material came from sorted CD4+, CD8+, or CD8+CD57+ T cells (not recorded which) from PBMCs. The receptors derive from a human donor with aplastic anemia. Each CDR3 is given with its conserved first and last residue. The D gene is left open where the match is weak. The size of a clone is reported for some rows only, either as once, few or many, or as a class for expanded clones.

TRBJ2-5	-	many	TRBV19	TGTGCCAGTAGGGGGGGCCTTCCAGGGGGAGAGACCCAGTACTTC	CASRGGLPGGETQYF
TRBJ1-3	-	-	TRBV12-3/TRBV12-4	TGTGCCAGCAGTGCCCGACACTTCTCTGGAAACACCATATATTTT	CASSARHFSGNTIYF
TRBJ2-5	-	-	TRBV20-1	TGCAGTGCTAGACACAGCTTCCAAGAGACCCAGTACTTC	CSARHSFQETQYF
TRBJ1-1	-	many	TRBV5-1	TGCGCCAGCTCTTTCAGGGAGAACACTGAAGCTTTCTTT	CASSFRENTEAFF
TRBJ2-1	TRBD2	many	TRBV25-1	TGTGCCAGCAGTGACCCAATTAGCGGGGGGGCCTACAATGAGCAGTTCTTC	CASSDPISGGAYNEQFF
TRBJ1-2	-	many	TRBV7-2	TGTGCCAGCAGCTCGAACTATGGCTACACCTTC	CASSSNYGYTF
TRBJ2-3	TRBD2	many	TRBV4-3	TGCGCCAGCAGCCAAATAGCGGGGCCCCCAGATACGCAGTATTTT	CASSQIAGPPDTQYF
TRBJ2-5	-	many	TRBV12-3/TRBV12-4	TGTGCCAGTTCACCCGGGACTCCAGAGACCCAGTACTTC	CASSPGTPETQYF
TRBJ1-1	-	-	TRBV25-1	TGTGCCAGCAGTGACCCTATCTACAGAGCTGGAGCTTTCTTT	CASSDPIYRAGAFF
TRBJ2-7	TRBD1	few	TRBV20-1	TGCAGTGCTAGGAGAAAGGGACAGGGGAGCTACGAGCAGTACTTC	CSARRKGQGSYEQYF
TRBJ1-1	-	-	TRBV7-8	TGTGCCAGCAGCTTAGCAGGTTTAGGTAAAGATGAAGCTTTCTTT	CASSLAGLGKDEAFF
TRBJ2-5	TRBD1	-	TRBV20-1	TGCAGTGTTACGACAGGGGGCCGTGACCAAGAGACCCAGTACTTC	CSVTTGGRDQETQYF
TRBJ2-1	-	-	TRBV7-6	TGTGCCAGCAGCTTAGCGAGCGTGGTGTACAATGAGCAGTTCTTC	CASSLASVVYNEQFF
TRBJ2-3	-	many	TRBV20-1	TGCAGTGCTAGGGTGACAGATACGCAGTATTTT	CSARVTDTQYF
TRBJ1-2	TRBD1	many	TRBV5-4	TGTGCCAGCAGCCTACCGGGACAGGGCTACACCTTC	CASSLPGQGYTF
TRBJ1-1	-	-	TRBV13	TGTGCCAGCAGCTTAGGGGGCCGGAACACTGAAGCTTTCTTT	CASSLGGRNTEAFF
TRBJ1-2	-	-	TRBV10-2	TGCGCCAGCAGCCAAGATCTAGGGACGGATTATGGTGGCTACACCTTC	CASSQDLGTDYGGYTF
TRBJ2-5	-	few	TRBV7-9	TGTGCCAGCAGCTCGCAGTCACAGGGACCCCAAGAGACCCAGTACTTC	CASSSQSQGPQETQYF
TRBJ1-5	-	many	TRBV24-1	TGTGCCACCAGTGATTCTGGGTACGGCAATCAGCCCCAGCATTTT	CATSDSGYGNQPQHF
TRBJ2-5	TRBD1	many	TRBV7-3	TGTGCCAGCAGCCTACCAGGGGGGACCCAGTACTTC	CASSLPGGTQYF
TRBJ1-2	-	few	TRBV19	TGTGCCAGTAGATGGCAGGGGATTGGGGGCTACACCTTC	CASRWQGIGGYTF
TRBJ1-5	-	many	TRBV28	TGTGCCAGCAGTTCGTCTCAGCCCCAGCATTTT	CASSSSQPQHF
TRBJ1-2	TRBD1	few	TRBV20-1	TGCAGTGCTAGAGATCGGCAGGGGGCTAACTATGGCTACACCTTC	CSARDRQGANYGYTF
TRBJ2-1	TRBD2	-	TRBV29-1	TGCAGCGTTGCGACTAGCGGAGGAGGATCCTACAATGAGCAGTTCTTC	CSVATSGGGSYNEQFF
TRBJ2-5	TRBD2	-	TRBV5-1	TGCGCCAGCAGCTCGTTCAGCGGGGGGGTCGGGGAGACCCAGTACTTC	CASSSFSGGVGETQYF
TRBJ1-2	-	-	TRBV25-1	TGTGCCAGCAGCCAAGATTTAAGGACAGCCAACTATGGCAACACCTTC	CASSQDLRTANYGNTF
TRBJ1-2	-	few	TRBV29-1	TGCAGCGTTGACGGTACGGTTGCAAACTATGGCTACACCTTC	CSVDGTVANYGYTF
TRBJ2-2	TRBD1	-	TRBV6-1	TGTGCCAGCAGGTTCAAAGGGGGCACGGGCACCGGGGAGCTGTTTTTT	CASRFKGGTGTGELFF
TRBJ1-1	-	-	TRBV2	TGTGCCAGCAGTTTTGAAGCTTTCTTT	CASSFEAFF
TRBJ1-5	-	many	TRBV20-1	TGCAGTGCTAGAGGGACCGAGCGTCAGCCCCAGCATTTT	CSARGTERQPQHF
TRBJ1-5	-	many	TRBV6-6	TGTGCCAGCAGTTACAGGCCAGAACTGGGCAATCAGCCCCAGCATTTT	CASSYRPELGNQPQHF
TRBJ2-7	-	-	TRBV10-3	TGTGCCAGCAGTCGCACCAGTTCCTCCTACGAGCAGTACTTC	CASSRTSSSYEQYF
TRBJ2-1	TRBD2	many	TRBV24-1	TGTGCCACCAGTGACCTGGGAGGAGGGGAGGGGAGGGTTGAGCAGTTCTTC	CATSDLGGGEGRVEQFF
TRBJ1-5	TRBD1	medium-sized	TRBV15	TGTGCCACCAGCACTAGGACAGGGGGTATGCAGCCCCAGCATTTT	CATSTRTGGMQPQHF
TRBJ1-4	-	few	TRBV4-1	TGCGCCAGCAGCCAAGATGGCGGGGGGGGGGAAAAACTGTTTTTT	CASSQDGGGGEKLFF
TRBJ1-2	-	once	TRBV5-4	TGTGCCAGCAGCAACCGGGGCGGCAGCCCCTATGGCTACACCTTC	CASSNRGGSPYGYTF
TRBJ2-7	-	-	TRBV19	TGTGCCAGTAGCGTGGGGAGAGGTTACGAGCAGTACTTC	CASSVGRGYEQYF
TRBJ2-3	TRBD2	-	TRBV29-1	TGCAGCGTTTCAGGACTAGCGGGCATCAGCACAGATACGCAGTATTTT	CSVSGLAGISTDTQYF
TRBJ2-2	-	-	TRBV7-3	TGCGCCAGCAGCTCTAGCCCCGGGGAGCTGTTTTTT	CASSSSPGELFF
TRBJ2-5	-	-	TRBV15	TGTGCCACCAGCAGAGAGGGGGCCCAGTACTTC	CATSREGAQYF
TRBJ2-3	-	many	TRBV10-1	TGCGCCAGCAGTGAGTCGGGGCAGTATTTT	CASSESGQYF
TRBJ2-2	TRBD2	once	TRBV5-4	TGTGCCAGCAACTTACTAGCGGGGAACACCGGGGAGCTGTTTTTT	CASNLLAGNTGELFF
TRBJ2-1	TRBD2	-	TRBV7-9	TGTGCCAGCAGCACTTTACTAGCGGGAGGTTCCCATGAGCAGTTCTTC	CASSTLLAGGSHEQFF
TRBJ1-2	TRBD1	-	TRBV29-1	TGCAGCGTCCGACAGGGGTTGCGGAACGGCTACACCTTC	CSVRQGLRNGYTF
TRBJ1-2	-	many	TRBV7-9	TGTGCCAGCAGCTTAATGGAATTGGGCTATGGCTACACCTTC	CASSLMELGYGYTF
TRBJ2-1	-	-	TRBV24-1	TGTGCCACCAGTGCCTCAGATAACAATGAGCAGTTCTTC	CATSASDNNEQFF
TRBJ2-7	-	-	TRBV2	TGTGCCAGCACGCTCGGCTACGAGCAGTACTTC	CASTLGYEQYF
TRBJ1-3	-	-	TRBV20-1	TGCAGTGCTAGAGATACAGTAGGTGGAAACACCATATATTTT	CSARDTVGGNTIYF
TRBJ2-6	-	-	TRBV24-1	TGTGCCACCAGTGATTCAAGGGGGAGTTCTGGGGCCAACGTCCTGACTTTC	CATSDSRGSSGANVLTF
TRBJ1-1	-	many	TRBV12-3/TRBV12-4	TGTGCCAGCAGCTTCGGGACTGAAGCTTTCTTT	CASSFGTEAFF
TRBJ1-1	TRBD1	-	TRBV25-1	TGTGCCAGCAGTTGGCAACAGGGGGACACTGAAGCTTTCTTT	CASSWQQGDTEAFF
TRBJ1-2	-	many	TRBV7-9	TGTGCCAGCAGCTTAGCGAAGCCCTATGGCTACACCTTC	CASSLAKPYGYTF
TRBJ1-6	TRBD1	-	TRBV19	TGTGCCAGTAGAACGGGGCCCGGGACAGGGGGAAGTCCCCTCCACTTT	CASRTGPGTGGSPLHF
TRBJ2-7	-	-	TRBV10-3	TGTGCCAGCAGTTCCGCGGGACAGAGTAACGAGCAGTACTTC	CASSSAGQSNEQYF
TRBJ2-3	TRBD2	many	TRBV5-5	TGTGCCAGCAGCTCGGGACTAGCTTACACAGATACGCAGTATTTT	CASSSGLAYTDTQYF
TRBJ1-1	TRBD1	few	TRBV28	TGTGCCAGTGGCGGGGCTTCCACAGGGGACACTGAAGCTTTCTTT	CASGGASTGDTEAFF
TRBJ1-5	-	-	TRBV19	TGTGCCAGTATGTCGGCCTCCGGCAATCAGCCCCAGCATTTT	CASMSASGNQPQHF
TRBJ2-7	-	-	TRBV20-1	TGCAGTGCTAGAGTTGTTGGGGGGAACGGGCAGTACTTC	CSARVVGGNGQYF
TRBJ2-1	TRBD1	many	TRBV7-9	TGTGCCAGCAGCTCCGCGACAGGGACCTACAATGAGCAGTTCTTC	CASSSATGTYNEQFF